The rows below give T cell receptor beta chains drawn from one sample of a study of blood T cells in healthy people across ages. TCRdb passed the 5' RACE reads through MiXCR, listing each CDR3 protein once. This repertoire shows 800,000 to 1,300,000 distinct CDR3 sequences, 20% to 25% found once; its top ten account for approximately 0.71%. These data were also reused for a study on T cells of mothers and their children.

The sequenced sample consisted of blood. The source is a girl aged 2 to 9 in good health. Each CDR3 is given with its conserved first and last residue. Fields, in order: CDR3 protein, CDR3 DNA, J gene, D gene, clone size, V gene. The D gene is left open where the match is weak. The size of a clone is reported for some rows only, either as once, few or many, or as a class for expanded clones.

CASSGTRPPWVTYEQYF | TGTGCCAGCAGTGGGACTCGACCTCCGTGGGTCACCTACGAGCAGTACTTC | TRBJ2-7 | - | few | TRBV28
CASSPLGGAGEKLFF | TGTGCCAGCTCACCATTGGGGGGCGCCGGTGAAAAACTGTTTTTT | TRBJ1-4 | - | - | TRBV18
CASSTGRRSTDTQYF | TGTGCCAGCAGCACAGGACGGCGTAGCACAGATACGCAGTATTTT | TRBJ2-3 | - | - | TRBV13
CASNEGQLPTFVHQETQYF | TGCGCCAGCAACGAGGGACAGCTTCCCACGTTTGTCCATCAAGAGACCCAGTACTTC | TRBJ2-5 | TRBD1 | few | TRBV5-1
CASSQGREGLANEQFF | TGTGCCAGCAGCCAGGGACGGGAGGGCCTCGCGAATGAGCAGTTCTTC | TRBJ2-1 | TRBD2 | - | TRBV3-1
CSVVHIGETQYF | TGCAGCGTTGTTCACATTGGGGAGACCCAGTACTTC | TRBJ2-5 | - | - | TRBV29-1
CASSTGQGAPGELFF | TGCGCCAGCAGCACGGGACAGGGGGCGCCCGGGGAGCTGTTTTTT | TRBJ2-2 | TRBD1 | - | TRBV5-1
CASSYLIRTGFKNIQYF | TGTGCCAGCAGTTACCTAATACGGACTGGATTCAAAAACATTCAGTACTTC | TRBJ2-4 | - | - | TRBV6-5
CASSLGQVRNEQFF | TGTGCCAGCAGCTTGGGGCAGGTTCGTAATGAGCAGTTCTTC | TRBJ2-1 | - | few | TRBV7-2
CSAGPQNTEAFF | TGCAGTGCTGGACCACAGAACACTGAAGCTTTCTTT | TRBJ1-1 | - | - | TRBV20-1
CASTPGLGSGYTF | TGTGCCAGCACCCCTGGGTTGGGATCTGGCTACACCTTC | TRBJ1-2 | - | few | TRBV12-3/TRBV12-4
CSAILWGGRADTQYF | TGCAGTGCTATCCTTTGGGGGGGGCGTGCAGATACGCAGTATTTT | TRBJ2-3 | - | - | TRBV20-1
CASSQDLRSWSSSYEQYF | TGTGCCAGCAGCCAAGATCTAAGGAGTTGGTCTAGCTCCTACGAGCAGTACTTC | TRBJ2-7 | - | - | TRBV4-2
CASSLLMKGPINSPLHF | TGTGCCAGCAGTTTACTCATGAAGGGCCCTATTAATTCACCCCTCCACTTT | TRBJ1-6 | - | - | TRBV7-2
CATSEDSYTDTQYF | TGTGCCACCAGTGAGGACTCTTACACAGATACGCAGTATTTT | TRBJ2-3 | - | - | TRBV24-1
CASSLNGWQKSRETQYF | TGTGCCAGCAGCTTAAATGGGTGGCAGAAGAGTCGAGAGACCCAGTACTTC | TRBJ2-5 | - | - | TRBV7-9
CSALAAYNEQFF | TGCAGTGCTCTAGCGGCCTACAATGAGCAGTTCTTC | TRBJ2-1 | TRBD2 | - | TRBV20-1
CASSPTHIAGARSNEQFF | TGTGCCAGCAGTCCAACCCATATAGCGGGAGCGAGGAGCAATGAGCAGTTCTTC | TRBJ2-1 | TRBD2 | few | TRBV12-3/TRBV12-4
CSARDRSGGTYGAQYF | TGCAGTGCTAGAGATCGTAGCGGGGGGACCTATGGCGCGCAGTATTTT | TRBJ2-3 | TRBD2 | - | TRBV20-1
CSVFRDAGELFF | TGCAGCGTGTTCAGGGACGCCGGGGAGCTGTTTTTT | TRBJ2-2 | - | few | TRBV29-1
CASSLFVGTSDEQFF | TGTGCCAGCAGCTTATTCGTTGGGACTAGTGATGAGCAGTTCTTC | TRBJ2-1 | TRBD2 | few | TRBV7-3
CAISESHEAFF | TGTGCCATCAGTGAGTCCCATGAAGCTTTCTTT | TRBJ1-1 | - | - | TRBV10-3
CASSLVPDTQYF | TGTGCCAGCAGCTTAGTCCCAGATACGCAGTATTTT | TRBJ2-3 | - | many | TRBV7-2
CASSFLTPLVSEQFF | TGTGCCAGCAGTTTCTTGACCCCCCTTGTCAGTGAGCAGTTCTTC | TRBJ2-1 | - | - | TRBV12-3/TRBV12-4
CASSRTGTSTDTQYF | TGTGCCAGCAGCCGGACAGGGACTAGCACAGATACGCAGTATTTT | TRBJ2-3 | TRBD1 | few | TRBV7-2
CSASGTFTGELFF | TGCAGTGCTAGTGGGACATTCACCGGGGAGCTGTTTTTT | TRBJ2-2 | - | - | TRBV20-1
CAGTRGDTGEPFF | TGCGCCGGCACCAGAGGGGACACCGGGGAGCCGTTTTTT | TRBJ2-2 | - | few | TRBV5-1
CASSSEGTTGPSDTQYF | TGTGCCAGCAGCTCGGAAGGTACGACGGGCCCATCAGATACGCAGTATTTT | TRBJ2-3 | - | - | TRBV9
CASSSPSDAAYNEQFF | TGCGCCAGCAGCTCACCTTCTGATGCGGCGTACAATGAGCAGTTCTTC | TRBJ2-1 | - | few | TRBV5-1
CASSSKTAGGNQPQHF | TGTGCCAGCAGCTCAAAAACGGCCGGGGGCAATCAGCCCCAGCATTTT | TRBJ1-5 | - | few | TRBV11-2
CASSELERYNEQFF | TGTGCCAGCAGTGAATTGGAGAGGTACAATGAGCAGTTCTTC | TRBJ2-1 | - | - | TRBV6-1
CSVEVDGDRRGYTF | TGCAGCGTTGAGGTGGACGGAGACCGAAGGGGCTACACCTTC | TRBJ1-2 | - | - | TRBV29-1
CASSPGSGRQETQYF | TGTGCCAGCAGCCCCGGGAGTGGGAGACAAGAGACCCAGTACTTC | TRBJ2-5 | - | - | TRBV7-2
CSARDPWGSGSGDTQYF | TGCAGTGCTAGAGATCCCTGGGGTAGCGGGAGTGGGGATACGCAGTATTTT | TRBJ2-3 | TRBD2 | - | TRBV20-1
CASSLQGHYEQYF | TGTGCCAGCAGTTTACAGGGGCACTACGAGCAGTACTTC | TRBJ2-7 | - | few | TRBV27
CASSLAGPQQNIQYF | TGTGCCAGCAGCTTAGCAGGGCCCCAGCAAAACATTCAGTACTTC | TRBJ2-4 | - | - | TRBV7-9
CASSLAGGTSYSGANVLTF | TGTGCCAGCAGCTTGGCTGGTGGGACATCGTACTCTGGGGCCAACGTCCTGACTTTC | TRBJ2-6 | - | few | TRBV5-8
CASSVDTGYGYTF | TGTGCCAGTAGCGTTGATACAGGGTATGGCTACACCTTC | TRBJ1-2 | - | - | TRBV19
CSVGGRLKETQYF | TGCAGCGTTGGTGGCAGGCTAAAAGAGACCCAGTACTTC | TRBJ2-5 | - | few | TRBV29-1
CASSPHTNTEAFF | TGCGCCAGCAGCCCGCACACGAACACTGAAGCTTTCTTT | TRBJ1-1 | - | many | TRBV5-1
CASSQDRVRSGELFF | TGTGCCAGCAGCCAAGACAGGGTTCGTTCCGGGGAGCTGTTTTTT | TRBJ2-2 | - | - | TRBV4-2
CASSPSRGETQYF | TGTGCCAGCAGCCCCTCCCGTGGGGAGACCCAGTACTTC | TRBJ2-5 | - | few | TRBV3-1
CSVEDGQGVDTQYF | TGCAGCGTTGAAGATGGGCAGGGAGTGGATACGCAGTATTTT | TRBJ2-3 | - | - | TRBV29-1
CASSGGLAGSRGYNEQFF | TGTGCCAGCAGTGGGGGACTAGCGGGCAGTAGGGGATACAATGAGCAGTTCTTC | TRBJ2-1 | TRBD2 | few | TRBV12-3/TRBV12-4
CASSEGEGSTEKLFF | TGTGCCAGCAGTGAAGGGGAGGGATCCACTGAAAAACTGTTTTTT | TRBJ1-4 | - | few | TRBV2
CSARYRGLGYEQYF | TGCAGTGCTAGATACAGGGGGCTTGGCTACGAGCAGTACTTC | TRBJ2-7 | TRBD1 | few | TRBV20-1
CASSYYLAGGGGETQYF | TGTGCCAGCAGTTACTACCTAGCGGGGGGAGGGGGGGAGACCCAGTACTTC | TRBJ2-5 | TRBD2 | few | TRBV6-5
CATSDVDSYGYTF | TGTGCCACCAGTGACGTTGACAGCTATGGCTACACCTTC | TRBJ1-2 | - | - | TRBV24-1
CASSLMGLAGGSRTDTQYF | TGTGCCAGCAGCTTAATGGGGCTAGCGGGAGGGTCGCGCACAGATACGCAGTATTTT | TRBJ2-3 | TRBD2 | - | TRBV7-3
CSARDRGATYEQYF | TGCAGTGCTAGAGACCGGGGGGCGACGTACGAGCAGTACTTC | TRBJ2-7 | - | few | TRBV20-1
CASSFLSGGGVNEQFF | TGCGCCAGCAGCTTTTTAAGCGGAGGCGGGGTCAATGAGCAGTTCTTC | TRBJ2-1 | - | few | TRBV5-1
CASSQIGQLQETQYF | TGCGCCAGCAGCCAAATCGGACAACTCCAAGAGACCCAGTACTTC | TRBJ2-5 | - | few | TRBV5-1
CASSQGAGGSPYGYTF | TGCGCCAGCAGCCAAGGGGCAGGGGGAAGCCCTTATGGCTACACCTTC | TRBJ1-2 | TRBD1 | - | TRBV4-1
CASSSSPRLARYYEQYF | TGTGCCAGCAGCTCTTCCCCTCGACTAGCGCGATACTACGAGCAGTACTTC | TRBJ2-7 | TRBD2 | few | TRBV5-5
CASSFSGGAGSYNEQFF | TGTGCCAGCAGTTTCTCCGGGGGGGCCGGGTCCTACAATGAGCAGTTCTTC | TRBJ2-1 | TRBD2 | few | TRBV12-3/TRBV12-4
CATSDGKYPRRNQPQHF | TGTGCCACCAGTGATGGGAAGTACCCGCGGCGCAATCAGCCCCAGCATTTT | TRBJ1-5 | - | few | TRBV15
CASSLAGGGVTDTQYF | TGTGCCAGCAGTCTAGCGGGAGGAGGGGTGACAGATACGCAGTATTTT | TRBJ2-3 | TRBD2 | - | TRBV25-1
CASSPQGVSGHTF | TGTGCCAGCAGCCCCCAAGGGGTGAGTGGCCACACCTTC | TRBJ1-2 | - | - | TRBV12-3/TRBV12-4
CSVPGPFF | TGCAGCGTACCCGGGCCCTTCTTC | TRBJ2-1 | - | few | TRBV29-1